These 8 T cell receptor beta chains share one sample of origin, sequenced in a study of beta chain features in type 1 diabetes. The study reverse transcribed the entire isolated RNA, so it sequenced expressed TCRB transcripts. The data were produced by immunoSEQ multiplex PCR, yet TCRdb's version contains in-frame clones alone and is incomplete. Found here are roughly 40,000 clones, roughly 64% of them singletons; the top ten hold 2% to 2.5%. Sequenced input: Tregs from blood. These receptors all stem from a woman in her thirties in good health.

This clone turned up a few times. The rearrangement links TRBV5-1 to TRBJ2-1, with 8 bases aligning to TRBD2. CDR1 is SGHRS, CDR2 YFSETQ, per germline. The CDR3 is made up of 15 amino acids. V trimming: 1 base; J trimming: 7 bases; junction bases outside the gene matches: 7. The CDR3 spells CASSLKAGGGNEQFF. In DNA form, the CDR3 reads TGCGCCAGCAGCTTGAAGGCGGGAGGTGGAAATGAGCAGTTCTTC.

This sequence joins TRBV11-3 and TRBJ2-2; no definite D call. Germline CDR1 SGHNT, CDR2 YENEEA. The CDR3 runs to 12 residues. V lost 1 base to trimming and J lost 7 bases, with 4 bases between them. The CDR3 nucleotides read TGTGCCAGCAGCTTAGCCGGCGGGGAGCTGTTTTTT. This gives the protein CASSLAGGELFF. Supplemented by reference TRBV11-3 and TRBJ2-2, the full variable domain reads EAGVVQSPRYKIIEKKQPVAFWCNPISGHNTLYWYLQNLGQGPELLIRYENEEAVDDSQLPKDRFSAERLKGVDSTLKIQPAELGDSAVYLCASSLAGGELFFGEGSRLTVL.

The sample holds one count of this clone. This chain uses TRBV4-2 with TRBJ2-1; 9 positions agree with TRBD2. The CDR3 runs 15 residues. Germline V lookup: CDR1 LGHNA, CDR2 YNFKEQ. With V trimmed by 0 bases and J by 8 bases, 5 bases remained unmatched. The CDR3 coding sequence is TGTGCCAGCAGCCAAGAGCCGCGGGAGGGCCATGAGCAGTTCTTC. It specifies CASSQEPREGHEQFF.

The rearrangement joins TRBV7-2 to TRBJ2-5; TRBD2 might be the D (5 bases). There are 14 residues in the CDR3. Germline V gene data show CDR1 as SGHTA and CDR2 as FQGNSA. Trimming cost V 5 bases and J 5 bases, with 15 bases left between them. The CDR3 sequence: CASSGAEGWETQYF. The CDR3 nucleotides read TGTGCCAGCAGCGGAGCCGAGGGTTGGGAGACCCAGTACTTC.

The chain recombines TRBV7-6 with TRBJ2-1, with TRBD2 identical over 12 bases. Looked up from germline, CDR1 is SGHVS and CDR2 is FNYEAQ. The CDR3 runs to 15 residues. V shed 5 bases and J 6 bases; nucleotides not matched to a gene: 5. The CDR3 coding sequence is TGTGCCAGCAGCGCGGGACTAGCGGGTCCCAATGAGCAGTTCTTC. The encoded protein is CASSAGLAGPNEQFF.

The V call is TRBV5-1, the J call TRBJ2-7, with D possibly TRBD1 on 6 matching bases. V was clipped by 2 bases and J by 2 bases, with 8 bases between them. The CDR3 contains 13 residues. Germline V gives CDR1 SGHRS, CDR2 YFSETQ. In nucleotides, the CDR3 is TGCGCCAGCAGCTTCCAGGGGCCCTACGAGCAGTACTTC. Its translation is CASSFQGPYEQYF. The full variable domain, its missing parts supplied by reference TRBV5-1 and TRBJ2-7, is KAGVTQTPRYLIKTRGQQVTLSCSPISGHRSVSWYQQTPGQGLQFLFEYFSETQRNKGNFPGRFSGRQFSNSRSEMNVSTLELGDSALYLCASSFQGPYEQYFGPGTRLTVT.

V and J are TRBV5-5 and TRBJ2-1; tentative D call: TRBD2 (6 bases). This CDR3 spans 15 amino acids. Germline assignment: CDR1 SGHKS and CDR2 YYEKEE (reference sequence). V was pared by 0 bases and J by 6 bases, with 13 bases between. DNA of the CDR3: TGTGCCAGCAGCTTGGGGACTATAAAGGGCAATGAGCAGTTCTTC. It is translated as CASSLGTIKGNEQFF.

V is TRBV7-9 and J is TRBJ2-1, with D maybe TRBD2 (6 bases). The CDR3 length is 12 residues. Germline CDR1 is SEHNR and CDR2 is FQNEAQ (reference sequence). V dropped 3 bases and J dropped 10 bases, with 10 bases sitting between them. In DNA, the CDR3 is TGTGCCAGCAGCTTGGGGGGAATCGAGCAGTTCTTC. Translated, it gives CASSLGGIEQFF.